This T cell receptor beta chain emerged from a study of T-cell reconstitution after alpha-beta-depleted transplantation in children. Using unique molecular identifiers, the investigators prepared the TCRbeta library. TCRdb reprocessed the PCR reads with MiXCR, giving one entry per CDR3 protein. In the table there are under 250,000 distinct CDR3 sequences, more than 20% of which are singletons. This clonotype appeared once. Antigen: not known. The CDR3 is made up of 14 amino acids. Germline lookup yields CDR1 SEHNR and CDR2 FQNEAQ (reference sequence). J was trimmed by 5 bases and V by 5 bases; bases with no gene match: 5. Findings and caveats of the study: T-cell counts and diversity at one year following transplant were attributed mainly to newly produced T cells. Expanded graft clones, several hundred of them, were reportedly the source of alpha-beta T cells about two months after transplant. Recipient T cells and thymic progenitors that survived gave rise to the high TCRbeta diversity observed at day 60 in some patients.

The chain combines TRBV7-9 with TRBJ1-4, with 7 bases fitting TRBD1. The sample was PBMCs, mostly from graft donor cells, taken 360 days after TCRalphabeta/CD19-depleted stem cell transplant. This receptor was obtained from a female patient between 2 and 15 years old who had a stem cell transplant for congenital amegakaryocytic thrombocytopenia, so the T cells may come from the graft donor. CDR3 coding DNA: TGTGCCAGCAGCGCCGGACAGGAGAATGAAAAACTGTTTTTT. As protein: CASSAGQENEKLFF.